Following are 27 T cell receptor beta chains from one sample sequenced in a study of blood T cell repertoires in COVID-19. Here immunoSEQ multiplex PCR was the method, and the copy in TCRdb shows in-frame clones only, minus some. The table records over 300,000 clones, 80% to 90% of them present only once. Sample: peripheral blood. The receptor set was obtained from a man aged 35-49 years with acute or convalescent COVID-19.

The rearrangement links TRBV24-1 to TRBJ2-5; no reliable D call. Germline CDR1 KGHDR, CDR2 SFDVKD. The CDR3 runs to 14 residues. The germline V and J ends were trimmed by 1 base and 2 bases, with 7 bases remaining between them. CDR3 sequence reads: CATSDLGGQETQYF. The CDR3 nucleotides read TGTGCCACCAGTGATTTAGGCGGACAAGAGACCCAGTACTTC.

The V call is TRBV28, the J call TRBJ1-4; perhaps TRBD1 as D (5 bases). The CDR3 length is 14 residues. V was trimmed by 5 bases and J by 7 bases, leaving 14 bases between them. Germline assignment: CDR1 MDHEN and CDR2 SYDVKM. CDR3 sequence: CASSAGGEGEKLFF. For the CDR3, the DNA is TGTGCCAGCAGTGCCGGGGGGGAGGGTGAAAAACTGTTTTTT.

The rearrangement links TRBV30 to TRBJ1-1, with D uncertain. The V gene's germline CDR1 is GTSNPN and CDR2 SVGIG (reference sequence). V lost 4 bases, J lost 7 bases, and 16 bases lay in between. This CDR3 has 13 residues. CDR3 sequence: CAWTQTRSREAFF. For the CDR3, the DNA is TGTGCCTGGACACAAACCCGCTCACGTGAAGCTTTCTTT.

This chain connects TRBV15 to TRBJ2-1; a possible D gene is TRBD1 (6 bases). V lost 0 bases, J lost 7 bases, and 10 bases lay in between. This CDR3 has 14 amino acids. Per the germline V gene, CDR1 is LNHNV and CDR2 is YYDKDF (reference sequence). CDR3 region: CATSRDRGLNEQFF. Written as DNA, the CDR3 is TGTGCCACCAGCAGAGACAGGGGTTTGAATGAGCAGTTCTTC. The full variable domain, in which reference TRBV15 and TRBJ2-1 provide the parts outside the CDR3, is DAMVIQNPRYQVTQFGKPVTLSCSQTLNHNVMYWYQQKSSQAPKLLFHYYDKDFNNEADTPDNFQSRRPNTSFCFLDIRSPGLGDTAMYLCATSRDRGLNEQFFGPGTRLTVL.

V is TRBV5-5 and J is TRBJ2-5; weak D call: TRBD1 (6 bases). Germline CDR1 SGHKS, CDR2 YYEKEE (reference sequence). This CDR3 region has 15 residues. V gave up 7 bases and J gave up 4 bases, with 20 bases separating them. This CDR3 is CASDMYRTERETQYF. The CDR3 region has the DNA TGTGCCAGCGACATGTATCGGACAGAACGAGAGACCCAGTACTTC. Based on the CDR3 plus reference TRBV5-5 and TRBJ2-5, the full variable domain is DAGVTQSPTHLIKTRGQQVTLRCSPISGHKSVSWYQQVLGQGPQFIFQYYEKEERGRGNFPDRFSARQFPNYSSELNVNALLLGDSALYLCASDMYRTERETQYFGPGTRLLVL.

This chain's CDR3 is CASSGLTGIRADTQYF. CDR3 sequence (DNA): TGTGCCAGCAGCGGACTTACAGGTATCCGGGCAGATACGCAGTATTTT. The genes are TRBV9 and TRBJ2-3; a weak D match, TRBD1 (5 bases). V dropped 3 bases and J dropped 4 bases, with 18 bases sitting between them. The CDR3 runs 16 residues. The germline CDR1 and CDR2 sequences are SGDLS and YYNGEE. Based on the CDR3 plus reference TRBV9 and TRBJ2-3, the full variable domain is DSGVTQTPKHLITATGQRVTLRCSPRSGDLSVYWYQQSLDQGLQFLIQYYNGEERAKGNILERFSAQQFPDLHSELNLSSLELGDSALYFCASSGLTGIRADTQYFGPGTRLTVL.

This chain joins TRBV6-1 and TRBJ1-2, with TRBD1 identical over 8 bases. This CDR3 region has 14 residues. The junction had 4 bases not matched to a gene; V was cut back by 3 bases and J by 4 bases. Germline lookup yields CDR1 MNHNS and CDR2 SASEGT. For the CDR3, the DNA is TGTGCCAGCAGTGACAGGGGGCAGGGCTATGGCTACACCTTC. It specifies CASSDRGQGYGYTF.

The V and J genes are TRBV6-2 or TRBV6-3 and TRBJ1-3; possibly TRBD1 for D (5 bases). Germline V lookup: CDR1 MNHEY, CDR2 SVGEGT. The CDR3 totals 16 residues. Trimming removed 2 bases from V and 0 bases from J, with 11 bases in between. CDR3: CASSYAGTNSGNTIYF. As DNA, the CDR3 is TGTGCCAGCAGTTACGCCGGGACTAACTCTGGAAACACCATATATTTT.

This clone was picked up a small number of times. The gene calls are TRBV19 and TRBJ2-7; 16 bases map to TRBD2. Unmatched junction bases numbered 9, after V lost 5 bases and J lost 2 bases. CDR1 LNHDA and CDR2 SQIVND come from the germline V gene (reference sequence). The CDR3 covers 18 residues. CDR3 nucleotide sequence: TGTGCCAGTAGTCCCGGGACTAGCGGGAGGGAGTACACCTACGAGCAGTACTTC. Its translation is CASSPGTSGREYTYEQYF.

The gene calls are TRBV27 and TRBJ2-7; TRBD2 matches at 9 bases. Germline assignment: CDR1 MNHEY and CDR2 SMNVEV (reference sequence). V trimming: 1 base; J trimming: 3 bases; junction bases outside the gene matches: 4. This CDR3 contains 15 residues. CDR3 residues: CASSLLGTSFYEQYF. The DNA of the CDR3 is TGTGCCAGCAGTTTATTAGGGACTAGCTTCTACGAGCAGTACTTC.

CDR3 nucleotides: TGTGCCAGCAGCCCGATATTTGGGGAGGAAGAAAAACTGTTTTTT. This sequence encodes CASSPIFGEEEKLFF. The chain couples TRBV3-1 (or the pseudogene TRBV3-2) to TRBJ1-4; the D is unclear. The CDR3 length is 15 residues. Per the germline V gene, CDR1 is LGHDT and CDR2 is YNNKEL (reference sequence). V was shortened by 4 bases and J by 8 bases, with 17 bases between the two germline ends.

The chain uses TRBV5-1 and TRBJ2-7; 10 bases are a match to TRBD1. CDR3 length: 15 residues. Unmatched junction bases numbered 10, after V lost 4 bases and J lost 6 bases. Germline CDR1 SGHRS, CDR2 YFSETQ. CDR3 region: CASSLQGQGNAEQYF. The CDR3 DNA reads as TGCGCCAGCAGCCTACAGGGACAGGGGAACGCCGAGCAGTACTTC.

Regarding this clone: An end of the junction does not agree with germline; a read error may underlie this. The chain links TRBV28 to TRBJ2-7; 9 bases map to TRBD1. Germline lookup yields CDR1 MDHEN and CDR2 SYDVKM. CDR3 length: 11 amino acids. In DNA, the CDR3 is TGTGCCAGCAGTTCCCGGGACAGGGTAAGCTTC. Amino acids: CASSSRDRVSF.

The V call is TRBV9, the J call TRBJ1-6; tentatively, D is TRBD1 (5 bases). V was trimmed by 0 bases and J by 8 bases, leaving 9 bases between them. Germline CDR1 reads SGDLS; CDR2 reads YYNGEE. There are 14 residues in the CDR3. As DNA, the CDR3 is TGTGCCAGCAGCGTAGGGACAATAGATTCACCCCTCCACTTT. It yields the protein CASSVGTIDSPLHF.

J is TRBJ1-6 and V is TRBV30, with 8 bases fitting TRBD1. The CDR3 extends over 16 amino acids. The ends lost 4 bases at V and 6 bases at J; junction bases unmatched: 11. In germline, CDR1 is GTSNPN, CDR2 SVGIG (reference sequence). The CDR3 spells CAWTLTRTGINSPLHF. Written as DNA, the CDR3 is TGTGCCTGGACCCTTACCAGGACAGGGATTAATTCACCCCTCCACTTT.

V usage is TRBV13 and J usage is TRBJ1-5; 7 bases agree with TRBD1. V lost 0 bases and J lost 2; bases outside the gene matches: 1. The germline CDR1 and CDR2 sequences are PRHDT and FYEKMQ (reference sequence). This CDR3 has 15 amino acids. Written as DNA, the CDR3 is TGTGCCAGCAGCTTAGGTACAGGGGGCAATCAGCCCCAGCATTTT. Its translation is CASSLGTGGNQPQHF.

V usage is TRBV12-5 and J usage is TRBJ2-1, with D possibly TRBD1 on 7 matching bases. The V gene's germline CDR1 is LGHNT and CDR2 FRNRAP. The CDR3 consists of 17 residues. V was trimmed by 0 bases and J by 1 base, leaving 13 bases between them. CDR3 sequence (DNA): TGTGCTAGTGGTTTGGTACGACAGGGACTGTCCTACAATGAGCAGTTCTTC. Residues: CASGLVRQGLSYNEQFF.

The gene calls are TRBV6-5 and TRBJ1-2, with D possibly being TRBD1 (5 bases). Germline CDR1 and CDR2: MNHEY and SVGAGI. V was pared by 5 bases and J by 5 bases, with 18 bases between. CDR3 length: 15 residues. CDR3 residues: CASSRVTAGEYGYTF. The CDR3 coding sequence is TGTGCCAGCAGTCGAGTGACAGCTGGAGAGTATGGCTACACCTTC.

CDR3 sequence: CASSGGPSGSKTDTQYF. As DNA, the CDR3 is TGTGCCAGCAGCGGAGGCCCTAGCGGGAGTAAAACAGATACGCAGTATTTT. The chain recombines TRBV9 with TRBJ2-3; 10 nucleotides line up with TRBD2. The CDR3 sequence is 17 residues long. J was trimmed by 3 bases and V by 3 bases; bases with no gene match: 10. Germline V gene data show CDR1 as SGDLS and CDR2 as YYNGEE.

The chain combines TRBV19 with TRBJ1-1; possible D gene TRBD1, 6 bases. The CDR3 is made up of 13 amino acids. The germline V gene has CDR1 LNHDA and CDR2 SQIVND (reference sequence). Trimming shortened V by 9 bases and J by 5 bases, and 16 bases separated the two germline ends. The CDR3 loop reads CASRDTRETEAFF. CDR3 DNA: TGTGCCAGCCGGGACACCAGGGAAACTGAAGCTTTCTTT.

The rearrangement joins TRBV3-1 (or the pseudogene TRBV3-2) to TRBJ2-2, with D possibly being TRBD2 (5 bases). This CDR3 has 11 amino acids. Trimming pared 8 bases from V and 5 bases from J, leaving 6 bases between. CDR1 is LGHDT, CDR2 YNNKEL, per germline (reference sequence). The CDR3, as DNA: TGTGCCAGCGGGAGTACCGGGGAGCTGTTTTTT. It translates to CASGSTGELFF.

This clone is a singleton in its sample. The chain combines TRBV27 with TRBJ2-7; TRBD1 matches 10 bases. V lost 1 base and J lost 1; bases outside the gene matches: 10. Germline CDR1 and CDR2: MNHEY and SMNVEV (reference sequence). The CDR3 runs to 18 residues. The CDR3 loop is CASSLFYGGQGKSYEQYF. The CDR3, as DNA: TGTGCCAGCAGTTTATTTTATGGGGGACAGGGGAAGTCCTACGAGCAGTACTTC.

CDR3 nucleotides: TGTGCCAGCTCACCGTGGGCAGGGTATGATACGCAGTATTTT. Protein sequence: CASSPWAGYDTQYF. The V gene is TRBV18, the J gene TRBJ2-3; the D gene is possibly TRBD1 (5 bases). The CDR3 has 14 residues. The V end lost 3 bases, the J end lost 6 bases, and 13 bases lay between the germline ends. In germline, CDR1 is KGHSH, CDR2 LQKENI.

The chain uses TRBV4-3 and TRBJ2-2; TRBD2 matches at 9 bases. The V gene's germline CDR1 is LGHNA and CDR2 YSLEER. J was trimmed by 3 bases and V by 0 bases; bases with no gene match: 5. This CDR3 comprises 17 residues. The CDR3 DNA reads TGCGCCAGCAGCCAAGAAGGTAGCGGGGGATACACCGGGGAGCTGTTTTTT. Protein: CASSQEGSGGYTGELFF.

V usage is TRBV4-1 and J usage is TRBJ1-1; D not resolved. The CDR3 contains 14 residues. Per germline, CDR1 MGHRA and CDR2 YSYEKL. Trimming took 2 bases from V and 5 from J, leaving 12 bases between them. The CDR3 DNA reads as TGCGCCAGCAGCCAACTGGGCGGGAGGACTGAAGCTTTCTTT. As protein: CASSQLGGRTEAFF.

V is TRBV11-2 and J is TRBJ2-2; D is uncertain. CDR3 size: 13 residues. The germline V and J ends were trimmed by 5 bases and 4 bases, with 8 bases remaining between them. Per the germline V gene, CDR1 is SGHAT and CDR2 is FQNNGV. The CDR3, as DNA: TGTGCCAGCAGCCCCGTCGGCACCGGGGAGCTGTTTTTT. This encodes CASSPVGTGELFF.

V gene TRBV6-4 combines with J gene TRBJ1-3; unclear D gene. Trimming left V 2 bases short and J 4 bases short, with 12 bases between. This CDR3 is 15 amino acids long. Germline assignment: CDR1 MRHNA and CDR2 SNTAGT. CDR3 in amino acids: CASSDIVRSGNTIYF. For the CDR3, the DNA is TGTGCCAGCAGTGACATCGTGAGGTCCGGAAACACCATATATTTT.